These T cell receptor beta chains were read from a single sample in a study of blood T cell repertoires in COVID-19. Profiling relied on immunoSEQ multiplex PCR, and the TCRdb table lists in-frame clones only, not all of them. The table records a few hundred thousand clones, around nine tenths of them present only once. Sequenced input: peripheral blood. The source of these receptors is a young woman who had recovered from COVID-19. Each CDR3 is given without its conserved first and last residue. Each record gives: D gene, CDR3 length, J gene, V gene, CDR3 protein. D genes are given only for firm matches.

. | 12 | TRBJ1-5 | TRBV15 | ATSRDRGNQPQH
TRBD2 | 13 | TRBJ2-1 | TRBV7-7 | ASSLGPTSVHEQF
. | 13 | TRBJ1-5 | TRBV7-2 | ASSYHVAGNQPQH
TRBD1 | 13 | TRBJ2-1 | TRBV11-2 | ASSPAGQATGEQF
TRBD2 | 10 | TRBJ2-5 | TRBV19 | ASRGGQETQY
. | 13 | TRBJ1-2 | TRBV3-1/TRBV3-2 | ASSQALPSRCGYT
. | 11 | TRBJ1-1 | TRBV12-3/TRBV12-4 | ATTPEGRTEAF
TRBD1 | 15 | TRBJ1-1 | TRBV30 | AWSRGVSRSLNTEAF
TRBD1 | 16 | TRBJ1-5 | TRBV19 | ASSPRQGAVGWEQPQH
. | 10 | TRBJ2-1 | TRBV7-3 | ASSLPGLEQF
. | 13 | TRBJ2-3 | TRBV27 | ASSLRRGEADTQY
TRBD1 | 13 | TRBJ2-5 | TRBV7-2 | ASRATGGFRETQY
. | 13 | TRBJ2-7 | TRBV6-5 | ASSYGGSGRSEQY
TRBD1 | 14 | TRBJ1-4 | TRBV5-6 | ASSSSWDRANEKLF
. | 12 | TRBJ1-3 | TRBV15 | ATSGSNSGNTIY
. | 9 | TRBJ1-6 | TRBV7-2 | ASSSTRALH
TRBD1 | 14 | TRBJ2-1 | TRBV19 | ASSPAGGVQYNEQF
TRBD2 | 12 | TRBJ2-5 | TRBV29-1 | SVALGLAFETQY
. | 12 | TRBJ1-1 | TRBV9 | ASSTADSGTEAF
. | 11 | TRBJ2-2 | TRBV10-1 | ASSPGNTGELF
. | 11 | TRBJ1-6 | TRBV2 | ARDEGDHSPLH
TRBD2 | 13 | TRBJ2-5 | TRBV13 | ASSREAGVGETQY
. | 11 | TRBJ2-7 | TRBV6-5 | ASDKGQRYEQY
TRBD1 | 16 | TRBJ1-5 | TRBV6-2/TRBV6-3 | ASSKGQGSQYSNQPQH
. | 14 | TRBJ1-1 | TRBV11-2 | ASSLGAVGMNTEAF
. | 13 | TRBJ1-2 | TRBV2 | ASTRGGGSNYGYT
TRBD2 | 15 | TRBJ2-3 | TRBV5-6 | ASSWGLAETITDTQY
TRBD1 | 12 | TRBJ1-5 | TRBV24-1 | ATSEGGAVQPQH
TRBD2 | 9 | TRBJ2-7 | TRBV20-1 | SYEFSGKQY
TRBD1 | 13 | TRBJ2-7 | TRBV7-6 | ASSVTGTGLLEQY
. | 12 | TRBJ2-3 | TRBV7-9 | ASSFDPVTDTQY
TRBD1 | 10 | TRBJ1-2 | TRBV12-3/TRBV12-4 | ASRWTGSGYT